This T cell receptor beta chain was identified during a study of response to subunit inactivated influenza vaccine. TCRdb redid the calling of the RT-PCR reads with MiXCR, one entry per CDR3 protein. The sample lists hundreds of thousands of distinct CDR3 sequences; about a sixth were seen once. A word on this clonotype: Its antigen is undetermined.

Study-wide points: The authors suggested that few new T cells are recruited per seasonal influenza vaccination.

Trimming took 7 bases from V and 6 from J, leaving 15 bases between them. Germline V CDR1 and CDR2: SGHAT, FQNNGV. This CDR3 spans 14 amino acids. The sequence was obtained from a man aged 50 to 59 who received an inactivated influenza vaccine. The sample was PBMCs from blood, taken about 13 days after vaccination. This chain joins TRBV11-2 and TRBJ2-2; D tentatively fits TRBD1 or TRBD2 (5 bases each). The CDR3 DNA follows: TGTGCCAGCACCCGGGACGGGTGGTCCGGGGAGCTGTTTTTT. This encodes CASTRDGWSGELFF.